This TCR beta chain was documented in a study of spatial heterogeneity in lung cancer. Study results and caveats: Tumor mutation count correlated with how many alpha and beta TCRs expanded intratumorally. Ubiquitous nonsynonymous mutations were tracked by counts of ubiquitous expanded TCRs, and regional ones by counts of regional expanded TCRs.

From the 5' RACE reads, TCRdb called clonotypes with MiXCR, one entry per CDR3 protein. The sample consists of 100,000 or so distinct CDR3 sequences, around 4.8% of them appearing once. V was trimmed by 0 bases and J by 9 bases, leaving 12 bases between them. This CDR3 is built from 14 residues. Germline-derived CDR1 and CDR2 are MNHNS and SASEGT. This clonotype has ten or more counts. Its antigen remains unidentified. The time point denotes: sample taken at primary tumor resection. A total of approximately 70 untreated early-stage non-small cell lung cancer patients served as donors. The V and J genes are TRBV6-1 and TRBJ2-1; D possibly corresponds to TRBD2 (5 bases). The sequenced sample was lung tumor tissue, obtained at surgery. The sequence was collected from a male donor with early-stage non-small cell lung cancer. The CDR3 spells CASSEARMRAEQFF. CDR3 DNA: TGTGCCAGCAGTGAAGCCAGGATGAGGGCTGAGCAGTTCTTC.